This T cell receptor (beta chain) was retrieved from a study of Tregs in tolerant kidney transplant recipients. Whole-study findings and limits: In tolerant patients, donor-specific Tregs outgrew total Tregs, suggesting antigen-driven expansion. Validation in larger populations is needed because few patients were studied.

Concerning this clone itself: As yet, its antigen is unknown.

The method was immunoSEQ multiplex PCR; TCRdb's version includes in-frame clones alone and lacks a portion of them. Of fewer than 95,000 clones listed, 93% are singletons. Mixed chimerism was transient after nonmyeloablative marrow transplants from related graft donors. Thawed PBMCs were FACS-sorted into unstimulated CD4+CD25+CD127- regulatory T cells, CD4+CD25- non-regulatory cells, CD4 and CD8 cells. From germline, CDR1 is SGHTA and CDR2 FQGNSA. The CDR3 sequence is 15 residues long. Trimming removed 5 bases from V and 8 bases from J; junction bases left unmatched: 12. V is TRBV7-2 and J is TRBJ2-1; the match to TRBD2 covers 7 bases. Sequenced material: CD4+ T cells from blood (PBMCs), taken 12 months after the transplant. The TCR originated in a human patient who received a combined kidney and bone marrow transplant. Some T cells may be provided by the graft donor. The CDR3 region is CASSPTAGFSYEQFF. Here the CDR3 DNA reads TGTGCCAGCAGCCCAACAGCGGGATTTAGCTATGAGCAGTTCTTC.